This T cell receptor (beta chain) was identified in a study of blood T cell repertoires in COVID-19. The overall study: Spain, Italy and the United States supplied samples that represented acute and convalescent COVID-19. PBMCs, B-cell-depleted T cells, or T cells were the source of the cDNA or gDNA that made up the material.

Germline values: CDR1 PRHDT, CDR2 FYEKMQ (reference sequence). CDR3 size: 14 residues. V was cut by 8 bases and J by 5 bases, with 18 bases left in between. Under the authors' procedure: Amplified reference gene primers provided the basis for estimating nucleated cell counts. The method was immunoSEQ multiplex PCR; TCRdb's version includes in-frame clones alone and lacks a portion of them. V, J and clone size derive from that table, while D and trimming were established from the DNA sequence. The sample holds hundreds of thousands of clones; roughly 90% are singletons and the top ten take around 2.6%. Participants' reported clinical history set cohort assignment.

The rearrangement uses TRBV13 and TRBJ1-1, with D possibly TRBD1 on 5 matching bases. The sequence derives from a woman in her 30s with acute COVID-19. Sequencing was done on a sample of PBMCs or T cells enriched from blood (not recorded which). For the CDR3, the DNA is TGTGCCAGCTCCCTGCAGGGAGGTGGGACTGAAGCTTTCTTT. Encoded protein: CASSLQGGGTEAFF.